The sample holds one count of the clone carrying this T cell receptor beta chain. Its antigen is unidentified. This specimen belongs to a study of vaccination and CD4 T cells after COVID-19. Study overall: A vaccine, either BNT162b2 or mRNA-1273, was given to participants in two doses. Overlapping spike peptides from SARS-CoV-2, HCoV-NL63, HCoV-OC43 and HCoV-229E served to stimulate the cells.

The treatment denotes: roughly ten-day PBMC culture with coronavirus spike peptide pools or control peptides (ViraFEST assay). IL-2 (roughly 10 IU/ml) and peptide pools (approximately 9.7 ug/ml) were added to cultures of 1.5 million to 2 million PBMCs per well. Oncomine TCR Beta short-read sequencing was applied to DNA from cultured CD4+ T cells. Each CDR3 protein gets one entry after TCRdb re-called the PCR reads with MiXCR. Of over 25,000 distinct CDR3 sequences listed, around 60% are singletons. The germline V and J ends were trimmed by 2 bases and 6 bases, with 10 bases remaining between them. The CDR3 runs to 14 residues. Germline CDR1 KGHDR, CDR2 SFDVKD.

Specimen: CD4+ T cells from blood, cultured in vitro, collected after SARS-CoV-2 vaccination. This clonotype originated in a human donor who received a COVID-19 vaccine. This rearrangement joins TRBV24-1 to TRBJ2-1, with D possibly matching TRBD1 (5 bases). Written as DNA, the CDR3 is TGTGCCACCAGTGATTCTGCAGGGCGCAATGAGCAGTTCTTC. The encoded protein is CATSDSAGRNEQFF.